This record looks at one T cell receptor (beta chain) sequence and its context. Trimming stripped 4 bases from V and 5 bases from J, with 19 bases between. Germline loops: CDR1 SGHDT, CDR2 YYEEEE. The CDR3 covers 15 residues. This record comes from a study of OX40 agonist ivuxolimab in advanced cancers. Study as a whole: Every 2 weeks, patients received ivuxolimab intravenously, dosed at 0.01 to 10 mg/kg.

Method: immunoSEQ multiplex PCR; TCRdb's copy keeps in-frame clones and lacks some. The data hold roughly 30,000 clones, with 75% to 95% observed a single time. V is TRBV5-6 and J is TRBJ2-7; D is possibly TRBD1 or TRBD2 (5 bases each). The source of this sequence is an adult with an advanced solid tumor such as melanoma, head and neck, liver or kidney cancer. The specimen comprised CD4+ or CD8+ T cells sorted from blood, sampled in a trial of the OX40 agonist ivuxolimab. CDR3 residues: CASSVGTSASHEQYV. CDR3 nucleotide sequence: TGTGCCAGCAGCGTCGGGACCAGCGCGTCGCACGAGCAGTACGTC.